This T cell receptor beta chain comes out of a study of control samples from healthy donors and cancer patients. The protocol was immunoSEQ multiplex PCR, while the TCRdb copy is restricted to in-frame clones and leaves out a portion. The data hold tens of thousands of clones, with roughly 84% observed a single time. The receptor's source is a man aged 65 to 85 with lung cancer. Material: PBMCs.

CDR3 loop: CASSLTRGVNTGELFF. CDR3 nucleotides: TGTGCCAGCAGCTTAACTCGCGGGGTAAACACCGGGGAGCTGTTTTTT. The V gene is TRBV7-8, the J gene TRBJ2-2; possibly TRBD2 for D (6 bases). Germline-derived CDR1 and CDR2 are SGHVS and FQNEAQ. Trimming removed 2 bases from V and 2 bases from J, with 12 bases in between. The CDR3 length is 16 residues.